This T cell receptor (beta chain) appears in the sequencing data of a study of blood T cells in healthy people across ages. This clonotype was observed a handful of times. Its antigen remains unknown. Findings of the study overall: As age increased, TCR beta diversity per million T cells fell in a roughly linear fashion. Strong correlation was found linking TCR beta diversity to naive T cell percentage.

Researchers report isolating at least 6.5 million PBMCs per sample. A second PCR of about 7 to 12 cycles used a sample-barcoded 5' primer and a J-beta primer mix. Each cDNA was tagged by a template-switch adaptor containing 12 random nucleotides. Each CDR3 protein is one row after TCRdb ran MiXCR on the 5' RACE reads. Of hundreds of thousands of distinct CDR3 sequences detected, roughly three fifths appear once; the ten largest clones hold about a quarter. Trimming shortened V by 7 bases and J by 2 bases, and 13 bases separated the two germline ends. This CDR3 has 14 amino acids. From germline, CDR1 is SGHAT and CDR2 FQNNGV.

Sequenced sample: blood. The chain has TRBV11-2 and TRBJ2-3; D is ambiguous. The source of this sequence is a man between 40 and 49 years old in good health. CDR3 amino acids: CASNLGAITDTQYF. The CDR3 DNA sequence: TGTGCCAGCAACCTCGGAGCTATCACAGATACGCAGTATTTT.